The source of this T cell receptor (beta chain) is a study of T cell responses to AZD1222 COVID-19 vaccine. Notes on the study in general: Donors in the cohort were predominantly white British and more often female, and clonal diversity was possibly underestimated. Spike-specific TCR breadth and depth rose after two AZD1222 doses.

About this clone: The antigen is undetermined.

Here immunoSEQ multiplex PCR was the method, and the copy in TCRdb shows in-frame clones only, minus some. The sample carries over 85,000 clones, 94% recorded once. This CDR3 is 14 amino acids long. V dropped 6 bases and J dropped 0 bases, with 11 bases sitting between them. Germline V gene sequence: CDR1 MNHEY, CDR2 SMNVEV (reference sequence). This TCR came from an adult who received the AZD1222 COVID-19 vaccine. The chain uses TRBV27 and TRBJ1-1; D may be TRBD1 (6 bases). Sequencing was performed on peripheral blood, taken 28 days after the second AZD1222 dose. CDR3 residues: CASREGVMNTEAFF. CDR3 nucleotide sequence: TGTGCCAGCAGGGAGGGGGTTATGAACACTGAAGCTTTCTTT.